This TCR beta chain was recovered during a study of T-cell reconstitution after alpha-beta-depleted transplantation in children. The CDR3 spans 16 residues. The ends were cut back, 2 bases at V and 7 bases at J, with 18 bases in the middle. Germline assignment: CDR1 MNHEY and CDR2 SVGEGT. It was with unique molecular identifiers that the TCRbeta library was prepared. Using its own MiXCR run on the PCR reads, TCRdb lists one record per CDR3 protein. The sample shows some 350,000 distinct CDR3 sequences, about 16% of them seen only once. The source of this sequence is a male patient between 2 and 9 years old who had a stem cell transplant for acute lymphoblastic leukemia, so the T cells may come from the graft donor. The gene calls are TRBV6-2 or TRBV6-3 and TRBJ2-1; no reliable D call. Sequencing used PBMCs, mostly from graft donor cells, obtained 360 days after TCRalphabeta/CD19-depleted stem cell transplant. The CDR3 DNA reads as TGTGCCAGCAGTTACCGAACCATGACTGGGCAGAATGAGCAGTTCTTC. It codes for CASSYRTMTGQNEQFF.